The 15 T cell receptor beta chains given below trace back to one sample, sequenced in a study of control samples from healthy donors and cancer patients. Data came from immunoSEQ multiplex PCR; TCRdb stores just in-frame clones and leaves some out. The sample lists 100,000 to 150,000 clones; around 90% were seen once. Sequencing input: blood. These receptors all stem from a man aged 18 to 29 in good health.

The chain is built from TRBV7-2 and TRBJ1-3, with D unclear. Trimming took 7 bases from V and 0 from J, leaving 13 bases between them. CDR3 length: 15 amino acids. Germline lookup yields CDR1 SGHTA and CDR2 FQGNSA. CDR3 sequence: CASNVFWSSGNTIYF. CDR3 DNA sequence: TGTGCCAGCAACGTATTTTGGAGCTCTGGAAACACCATATATTTT.

The table lists this clone with a few counts. The gene calls are TRBV15 and TRBJ2-3; D may be TRBD1 (6 bases). This CDR3 contains 15 residues. Germline lookup yields CDR1 LNHNV and CDR2 YYDKDF (reference sequence). Trimming pared 3 bases from V and 3 bases from J, leaving 13 bases between. The CDR3 region has the DNA TGTGCCACCAGCAGTGGGCGGACAGCTACAGATACGCAGTATTTT. This translates into CATSSGRTATDTQYF.

This chain links TRBV7-9 with TRBJ2-7; tentative D call: TRBD1 (6 bases). The CDR3 has 18 residues. Germline V CDR1 and CDR2: SEHNR, FQNEAQ (reference sequence). Trimming removed 0 bases from V and 3 bases from J, with 21 bases in between. Here the CDR3 reads CASSLAGRGQRGYYEQYF. DNA of the CDR3: TGTGCCAGCAGCTTAGCGGGGCGAGGACAGAGAGGATACTACGAGCAGTACTTC.

This rearrangement joins TRBV12-3 or TRBV12-4 to TRBJ1-1, with D possibly matching TRBD1 (5 bases). This CDR3 spans 13 amino acids. Between the trimmed V and J ends, which lost 10 bases and 2 bases, there was a span of 14 bases. CDR3 region: CAISEGFNTEAFF. The CDR3 coding sequence is TGTGCCATCAGCGAGGGGTTTAACACTGAAGCTTTCTTT.

The chain's CDR3 is CSVEDGRQGTFF. The CDR3 DNA follows: TGCAGCGTTGAAGACGGAAGACAGGGAACTTTCTTT. The chain is built from TRBV29-1 and TRBJ1-1; 7 bases fit TRBD1. The CDR3 loop spans 12 amino acids. Germline V gene data show CDR1 as SQVTM and CDR2 as ANQGSEA. V was clipped by 0 bases and J by 12 bases; unmatched bases: 7.

A remark on this clone: Other DNA sequences in the sample encode the same CDR3. The chain couples TRBV5-1 to TRBJ1-2; 9 bases match TRBD1. There are 16 residues in the CDR3. V lost 4 bases, J lost 0 bases, and 7 bases stayed unmatched. The germline gives CDR1 SGHRS, CDR2 YFSETQ. The CDR3 loop is CASSLGQGLTNYGYTF. CDR3 DNA sequence: TGCGCCAGCAGCCTAGGACAGGGGCTAACTAACTATGGCTACACCTTC.

The chain is built from TRBV30 and TRBJ2-3; perhaps TRBD2 as D (7 bases). Trimming cost V 8 bases and J 0 bases, with 15 bases left between them. Germline V gene data show CDR1 as GTSNPN and CDR2 as SVGIG (reference sequence). This CDR3 has 14 residues. CDR3 region: CARGDTRSTDTQYF. In DNA, the CDR3 is TGTGCCCGGGGGGACACCCGAAGCACAGATACGCAGTATTTT.

V is TRBV7-2 and J is TRBJ1-2, with 8 nucleotides matching TRBD1. The CDR3 loop spans 14 amino acids. Germline lookup yields CDR1 SGHTA and CDR2 FQGNSA. With V trimmed by 6 bases and J by 2 bases, 5 bases remained unmatched. The CDR3 sequence is CASRGGQGNYGYTF. The DNA for the CDR3 is TGTGCCAGCAGAGGAGGACAGGGAAACTATGGCTACACCTTC.

This chain uses TRBV6-6 with TRBJ1-2; TRBD1 matches 7 bases. In germline, CDR1 is MNHNY, CDR2 SVGAGI (reference sequence). V shed 5 bases and J 8 bases; nucleotides not matched to a gene: 14. The CDR3 spans 15 residues. The CDR3 here is CASSRVAGGTAGYTF. The CDR3 bases are TGTGCCAGCAGTAGGGTGGCAGGGGGGACCGCGGGCTACACCTTC.

This chain uses TRBV6-5 with TRBJ1-2; 8 nucleotides agree with TRBD1. V lost 6 bases, J lost 4 bases, and 4 bases stayed unmatched. The CDR3 is 13 amino acids. Germline-derived CDR1 and CDR2 are MNHEY and SVGAGI. Here the CDR3 reads CASSHGTGYGYTF. CDR3 nucleotides: TGTGCCAGCAGCCACGGGACAGGCTATGGCTACACCTTC.

The chain joins TRBV30 to TRBJ1-2, with 7 bases identical to TRBD1. Germline trimming cut 3 bases from V and 3 bases from J; bases unmatched to any gene: 10. The germline V gene encodes CDR1 GTSNPN and CDR2 SVGIG (reference sequence). The CDR3 loop spans 15 amino acids. The CDR3 DNA sequence: TGTGCCTGGAGCGATAGGGACAGAGAAGACTATGGCTACACCTTC. This translates into CAWSDRDREDYGYTF.

The V gene is TRBV10-1, the J gene TRBJ1-4; no firm D call. Germline CDR1 reads WNHNN; CDR2 reads SYGVQD (reference sequence). The V and J ends lost 4 bases and 2 bases respectively, with 14 bases between them. This CDR3 spans 16 amino acids. The CDR3 sequence is CASSGNTATTNEKLFF. The CDR3 coding sequence is TGCGCCAGCAGTGGCAACACAGCCACGACTAATGAAAAACTGTTTTTT.

This chain connects TRBV10-3 to TRBJ2-5; D is uncertain. Trimming removed 4 bases from V and 3 bases from J, with 9 bases in between. Germline V lookup: CDR1 ENHRY, CDR2 SYGVKD. CDR3 size: 13 residues. In DNA, the CDR3 is TGTGCCATCAGTGCCCCAGCAAAAGAGACCCAGTACTTC. It codes for CAISAPAKETQYF.

The chain joins TRBV4-1 to TRBJ1-4; unclear D gene. Trimming took off 1 base at V and 2 bases at J, with 14 bases between the two ends. The germline CDR1 and CDR2 sequences are MGHRA and YSYEKL. The CDR3 totals 17 residues. The CDR3: CASSQVYPVSTNEKLFF. The CDR3 region has the DNA TGCGCCAGCAGCCAAGTCTACCCTGTCTCGACTAATGAAAAACTGTTTTTT.

The chain links TRBV19 to TRBJ2-3; weak D call: TRBD2 (5 bases). Per the germline V gene, CDR1 is LNHDA and CDR2 is SQIVND (reference sequence). Trimming shortened V by 5 bases and J by 2 bases, and 17 bases separated the two germline ends. There are 16 residues in the CDR3. The CDR3 region is CASSAGGGRHTDTQYF. The CDR3 DNA is TGTGCCAGTAGTGCCGGAGGCGGGCGACACACAGATACGCAGTATTTT. The whole variable domain, filled in from reference TRBV19 and TRBJ2-3, reads DGGITQSPKYLFRKEGQNVTLSCEQNLNHDAMYWYRQDPGQGLRLIYYSQIVNDFQKGDIAEGYSVSREKKESFPLTVTSAQKNPTAFYLCASSAGGGRHTDTQYFGPGTRLTVL.